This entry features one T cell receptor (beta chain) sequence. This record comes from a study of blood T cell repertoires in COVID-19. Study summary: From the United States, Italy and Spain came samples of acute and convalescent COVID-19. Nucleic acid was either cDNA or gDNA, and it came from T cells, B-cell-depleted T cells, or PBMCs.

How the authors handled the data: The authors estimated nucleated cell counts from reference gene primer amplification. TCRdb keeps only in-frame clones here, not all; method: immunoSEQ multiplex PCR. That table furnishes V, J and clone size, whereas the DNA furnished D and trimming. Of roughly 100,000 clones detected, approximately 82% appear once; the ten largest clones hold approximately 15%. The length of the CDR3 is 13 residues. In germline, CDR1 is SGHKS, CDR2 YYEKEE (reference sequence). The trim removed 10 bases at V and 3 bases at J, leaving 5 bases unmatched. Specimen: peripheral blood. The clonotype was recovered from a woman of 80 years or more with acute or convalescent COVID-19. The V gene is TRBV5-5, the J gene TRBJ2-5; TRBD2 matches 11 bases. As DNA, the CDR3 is TGTGCCTCCCGGGGACTAGCGGAAGAGACCCAGTACTTC. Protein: CASRGLAEETQYF. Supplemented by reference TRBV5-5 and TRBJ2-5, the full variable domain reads DAGVTQSPTHLIKTRGQQVTLRCSPISGHKSVSWYQQVLGQGPQFIFQYYEKEERGRGNFPDRFSARQFPNYSSELNVNALLLGDSALYLCASRGLAEETQYFGPGTRLLVL.